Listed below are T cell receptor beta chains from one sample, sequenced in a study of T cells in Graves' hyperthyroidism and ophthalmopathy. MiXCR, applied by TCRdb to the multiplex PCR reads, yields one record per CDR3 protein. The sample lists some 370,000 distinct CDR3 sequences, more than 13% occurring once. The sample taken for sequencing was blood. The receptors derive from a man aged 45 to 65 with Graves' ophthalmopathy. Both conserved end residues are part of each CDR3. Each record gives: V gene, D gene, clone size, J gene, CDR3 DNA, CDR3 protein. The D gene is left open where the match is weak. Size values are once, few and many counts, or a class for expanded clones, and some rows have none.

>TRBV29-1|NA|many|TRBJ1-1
TGCAGCTTCACTAGGGGACACCTGAACACTGAAGCTTTCTTT
CSFTRGHLNTEAFF
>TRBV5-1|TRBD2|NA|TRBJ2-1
TGCGCCAGCAGCTTGGAGTGGAGCGGGGGGGGTCCAGAGCAGTTCTTC
CASSLEWSGGGPEQFF
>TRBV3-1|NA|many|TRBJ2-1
TGTGCCAGCAGCCAAGACCTCGCGTACAATGAGCAGTTCTTC
CASSQDLAYNEQFF
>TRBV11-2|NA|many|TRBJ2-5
TGTGCCAGCAGCTTAGTTGGCCAGTACCAAGAGACCCAGTACTTC
CASSLVGQYQETQYF
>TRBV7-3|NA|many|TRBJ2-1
TGTGCCAGCAGCCCAGAAAGAAACAATGAGCAGTTCTTC
CASSPERNNEQFF
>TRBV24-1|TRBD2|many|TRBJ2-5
TGTGCCACGTCCCTGACTAGCGGGGAGACCCAGTACTTC
CATSLTSGETQYF
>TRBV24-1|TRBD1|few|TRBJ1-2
TGTGCCACCAGTGATACTACGACAGGGGGCGCGGGAGGCTACACCTTC
CATSDTTTGGAGGYTF
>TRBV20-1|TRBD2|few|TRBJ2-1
TGCAGTGCCGTGAAGCGGGAGCTCAACAATGAGCAGTTCTTC
CSAVKRELNNEQFF
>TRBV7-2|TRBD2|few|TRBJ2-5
TGTGCCAGCAGCTTGCGGGCTAGCGGGATATTTCGGGAGACCCAGTACTTC
CASSLRASGIFRETQYF
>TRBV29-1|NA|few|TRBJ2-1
TGCAGCGGTGTGGGACATTTTTACAATGAGCAGTTCTTC
CSGVGHFYNEQFF
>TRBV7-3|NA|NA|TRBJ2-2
TGTGCCAGCAGCTCACCTAGGGGGGGTACCGGGGAGCTGTTTTTT
CASSSPRGGTGELFF
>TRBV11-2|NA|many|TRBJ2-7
TGTGCCAGCAGCTTAGCCCCAGGGCACGCCTACGAGCAGTACTTC
CASSLAPGHAYEQYF
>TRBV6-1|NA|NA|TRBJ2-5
TGTGCCAGCAGCCAAGAAGGGGCGCCGGGGGAGACCCAGTACTTC
CASSQEGAPGETQYF
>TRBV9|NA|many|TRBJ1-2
TGTGCCAGCAGCGTAGGGGGGCGAGGCTACACCTTC
CASSVGGRGYTF
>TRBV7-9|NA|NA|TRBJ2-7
TGTGCCAGCAGCTTTCCAGGAACGGCCTACGAGCAGTACTTC
CASSFPGTAYEQYF
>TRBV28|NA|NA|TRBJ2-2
TGTGCCAGCAGTTTACTCCCTAGGGGCGGGGAGCTGTTTTTT
CASSLLPRGGELFF
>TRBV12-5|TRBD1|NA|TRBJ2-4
TGTGCTAGTGGTTCTACAGGGGGCTGGGGCATTCAGTACTTC
CASGSTGGWGIQYF
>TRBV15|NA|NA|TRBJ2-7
TGTGCCACCAGCATCAAGCGTTCTCACGAGCAGTACTTC
CATSIKRSHEQYF
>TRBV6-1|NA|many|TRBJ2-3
TGTGCCAGCAAACCATTGCCTGGCACAGATACGCAGTATTTT
CASKPLPGTDTQYF
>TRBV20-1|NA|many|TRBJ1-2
TGCAGTGCTAGGTTAGCATATGGCTACACCTTC
CSARLAYGYTF
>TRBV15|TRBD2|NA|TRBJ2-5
TGTGCCACCAGCAGAGATATAGTAGCGGGGATCCAAGAGACCCAGTACTTC
CATSRDIVAGIQETQYF
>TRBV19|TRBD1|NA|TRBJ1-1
TGTGCCAGTAGTAAACAGGGACAGCTAATGAACACTGAAGCTTTCTTT
CASSKQGQLMNTEAFF
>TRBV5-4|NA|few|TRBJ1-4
TGTGCCAGCAGCTTGAACGCGGATGAGGGGGTTTTGGGAAAACTGTTTTTT
CASSLNADEGVLGKLFF
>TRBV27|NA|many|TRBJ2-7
TGTGCCAGCAGTCACAGCCCCTACGAGCAGTACTTC
CASSHSPYEQYF
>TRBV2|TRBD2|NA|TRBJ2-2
TGTGCCAGCAGTAAGCGGGAGAGTAACACCGGGGAGCTGTTTTTT
CASSKRESNTGELFF
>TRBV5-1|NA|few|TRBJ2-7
TGCGCCAGCAGCGATAGCGGCCCCTCCTACGAGCAGTACTTC
CASSDSGPSYEQYF
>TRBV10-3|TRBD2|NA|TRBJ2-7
TGTGCCATCAGTGATGCGGCGGGAGGGGGATTCAACGAGCAGTACTTC
CAISDAAGGGFNEQYF
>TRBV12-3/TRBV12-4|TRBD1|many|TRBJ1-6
TGTGCCAGCATAGCAGGGGGCGGCTATAATTCACCCCTCCACTTT
CASIAGGGYNSPLHF
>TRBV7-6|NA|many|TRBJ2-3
TGTGCCAGCAGCTTAGCGAACCCCCCGCTCGACACAGATACGCAGTATTTT
CASSLANPPLDTDTQYF